This entry lists 32 T cell receptor beta chains sequenced from one sample in a study of CD8 T cells in Susac syndrome. With random hexamers, reverse transcription was performed on about 0.45 to 1 ug of RNA. TCRdb re-called the immunoSEQ multiplex PCR reads through MiXCR, storing one row per CDR3 protein. The sample holds fewer than 150,000 distinct CDR3 sequences, 85% to 95% seen once. Input material: CD4+ T cells from PBMCs. Receptors were obtained from a human donor with multiple sclerosis.

CDR3 in DNA: TGTGCCACCAGCAGAGATGCCCTTTACTATGGCTACACCTTC. It specifies CATSRDALYYGYTF. The gene calls are TRBV15 and TRBJ1-2; no clear D. Trimming shortened V by 0 bases and J by 3 bases, and 8 bases separated the two germline ends. CDR3 length: 14 residues. Germline-derived CDR1 and CDR2 are LNHNV and YYDKDF (reference sequence).

This chain joins TRBV28 and TRBJ2-2, with TRBD1 identical over 10 bases. CDR1 MDHEN and CDR2 SYDVKM come from the germline V gene. The length of the CDR3 is 13 residues. Trimming at V came to 10 bases and at J to 3 bases, leaving 2 bases not matched to a gene. CDR3 region: CATGTGDTGELFF. The CDR3 region has the DNA TGTGCCACCGGGACAGGGGACACCGGGGAGCTGTTTTTT.

The CDR3 spells CASSQGPTANYGYTF. DNA for the CDR3: TGTGCCAGCAGCCAAGGGCCGACAGCCAACTATGGCTACACCTTC. The rearrangement uses TRBV3-1 and TRBJ1-2; D perhaps matches TRBD1 (5 bases). The germline V and J ends were trimmed by 1 base and 2 bases, with 11 bases remaining between them. Germline V lookup: CDR1 LGHDT, CDR2 YNNKEL (reference sequence). This CDR3 spans 15 amino acids. The full variable domain, completed using reference TRBV3-1 and TRBJ1-2, is DTAVSQTPKYLVTQMGNDKSIKCEQNLGHDTMYWYKQDSKKFLKIMFSYNNKELIINETVPNRFSPKSPDKAHLNLHINSLELGDSAVYFCASSQGPTANYGYTFGSGTRLTVV.

J is TRBJ2-4 and V is TRBV20-1; TRBD2 might be the D (5 bases). V gave up 1 base and J gave up 0 bases, with 13 bases separating them. The CDR3 totals 16 residues. CDR1 is DFQATT and CDR2 is SNEGSKA in the germline V gene (reference sequence). Here the CDR3 reads CSARVAGIRAKNIQYF. DNA of the CDR3: TGCAGTGCTAGAGTCGCCGGGATCCGAGCCAAAAACATTCAGTACTTC.

The chain recombines TRBV12-3 or TRBV12-4 with TRBJ2-3; TRBD2 matches at 12 bases. V trimming: 6 bases; J trimming: 2 bases; junction bases outside the gene matches: 9. The CDR3 extends over 17 amino acids. The CDR3 region is CASSPQTSGGITDTQYF. The DNA of the CDR3 is TGTGCCAGCAGCCCTCAGACTAGCGGGGGTATCACAGATACGCAGTATTTT.

This chain uses TRBV3-1 with TRBJ1-1; maybe TRBD1 (5 bases). This CDR3 comprises 12 residues. Germline V gene data show CDR1 as LGHDT and CDR2 as YNNKEL (reference sequence). The V end was cut by 6 bases, the J end by 4 bases, with 9 bases between. In DNA, the CDR3 is TGTGCCAGCAGTCCGGGACCCACTGAAGCTTTCTTT. Protein product: CASSPGPTEAFF.

V is TRBV6-1 and J is TRBJ1-2; unclear D gene. The V gene lost 7 bases and the J gene lost 3 bases, with 18 bases spanning the gap. The CDR3 sequence is 15 residues long. Germline CDR1 MNHNS, CDR2 SASEGT. CDR3 DNA sequence: TGTGCCAGCATTCTTGACTTCAATGGGGACTATGGCTACACCTTC. As protein: CASILDFNGDYGYTF.

The CDR3 here is CATSTEGTGANEKLFF. Here the CDR3 DNA reads TGTGCCACCAGCACCGAGGGGACAGGAGCAAATGAAAAACTGTTTTTT. The rearrangement uses TRBV15 and TRBJ1-4; TRBD1 matches 8 bases. The CDR3 is made up of 16 amino acids. Trimming took 4 bases from V and 5 from J; bases not matched to a gene: 9. Germline loops: CDR1 LNHNV, CDR2 YYDKDF (reference sequence). The full variable domain, its missing parts supplied by reference TRBV15 and TRBJ1-4, is DAMVIQNPRYQVTQFGKPVTLSCSQTLNHNVMYWYQQKSSQAPKLLFHYYDKDFNNEADTPDNFQSRRPNTSFCFLDIRSPGLGDTAMYLCATSTEGTGANEKLFFGSGTQLSVL.

The V and J genes are TRBV4-1 and TRBJ1-2, with no clear D. Trimming removed 2 bases from V and 4 bases from J, with 17 bases in between. Germline V gives CDR1 MGHRA, CDR2 YSYEKL. The CDR3 is 16 amino acids. This chain's CDR3 is CASSQPLEAGFYGYTF. The CDR3 DNA reads TGCGCCAGCAGCCAACCCCTAGAAGCGGGATTCTATGGCTACACCTTC.

This chain connects TRBV15 to TRBJ1-1; D gene uncertain. V was pared by 5 bases and J by 0 bases, with 13 bases between. The germline gives CDR1 LNHNV, CDR2 YYDKDF (reference sequence). This CDR3 is built from 15 residues. CDR3 nucleotide sequence: TGTGCCACCAGCGGAGGACGGCCCTTGAACACTGAAGCTTTCTTT. Translation: CATSGGRPLNTEAFF.

This chain joins TRBV5-6 and TRBJ2-3, with TRBD2 matching over 7 bases. CDR1 is SGHDT and CDR2 is YYEEEE in the germline V gene. With 0 bases clipped from V and 2 bases from J, the junction kept 6 bases outside the gene matches. This CDR3 region has 16 residues. CDR3 sequence (DNA): TGTGCCAGCAGCTTGGAGGTGGGGGGGATCACAGATACGCAGTATTTT. It specifies CASSLEVGGITDTQYF.

The genes are TRBV11-2 and TRBJ2-7; D not certain. Trimming left V 5 bases short and J 3 bases short, with 5 bases between. The CDR3 runs to 11 residues. CDR1 is SGHAT, CDR2 FQNNGV, per germline. CDR3 nucleotides: TGTGCCAGCAGCACATTCTACGAGCAGTACTTC. Residues: CASSTFYEQYF. The whole variable domain, filled in from reference TRBV11-2 and TRBJ2-7, reads EAGVAQSPRYKIIEKRQSVAFWCNPISGHATLYWYQQILGQGPKLLIQFQNNGVVDDSQLPKDRFSAERLKGVDSTLKIQPAKLEDSAVYLCASSTFYEQYFGPGTRLTVT.

The chain joins TRBV4-1 to TRBJ1-6; no clear D. The CDR3 covers 16 residues. Trimming removed 0 bases at V and 7 bases at J, with 13 bases between. From germline, CDR1 is MGHRA and CDR2 YSYEKL. In DNA form, the CDR3 reads TGCGCCAGCAGCCAAGAAAGCGGAGAACGGAATTCACCCCTCCACTTT. It yields the protein CASSQESGERNSPLHF.

This clonotype has just a few counts. The rearrangement uses TRBV6-5 and TRBJ2-3, with D possibly matching TRBD1 (6 bases). The CDR3 is 14 residues long. Per the germline V gene, CDR1 is MNHEY and CDR2 is SVGAGI. Trimming removed 4 bases at V and 5 bases at J, with 13 bases between. The CDR3 reads CASSWDTGKDTQYF. CDR3 in DNA: TGTGCCAGCAGTTGGGACACCGGTAAAGATACGCAGTATTTT.

The V and J genes are TRBV7-2 and TRBJ2-2; TRBD1 matches at 7 bases. The CDR3 runs to 14 residues. V trimming: 5 bases; J trimming: 4 bases; junction bases outside the gene matches: 4. The germline V gene has CDR1 SGHTA and CDR2 FQGNSA. The chain's CDR3 is CASSLQGTTGELFF. Written as DNA, the CDR3 is TGTGCCAGCAGCCTACAGGGGACCACCGGGGAGCTGTTTTTT.

The chain has TRBV4-3 and TRBJ1-5; TRBD1 is a possible D gene (5 bases). With 0 bases removed from V and 2 bases from J, the gap between germline ends came to 11 bases. This CDR3 has 16 amino acids. Per germline, CDR1 LGHNA and CDR2 YSLEER. For the CDR3, the DNA is TGCGCCAGCAGCCAAGACGGGGGTATCGGCAATCAGCCCCAGCATTTT. The encoded protein is CASSQDGGIGNQPQHF.

This chain uses TRBV9 with TRBJ2-1, with 11 bases matching TRBD2. V lost 2 bases to trimming and J lost 6 bases; unmatched junction nucleotides: 7. Germline CDR1 and CDR2: SGDLS and YYNGEE. The CDR3 spans 16 residues. The CDR3 region is CASSVGRTSGRNEQFF. The CDR3 DNA follows: TGTGCCAGCAGCGTCGGGCGGACTAGCGGGCGCAATGAGCAGTTCTTC.

This chain uses TRBV2 with TRBJ2-5; tentatively, D is TRBD1 (6 bases). CDR3 length: 14 residues. Germline V gives CDR1 SNHLY, CDR2 FYNNEI. V was shortened by 6 bases and J by 5 bases, with 16 bases between the two germline ends. This chain's CDR3 is CASSKQGRGETQYF. The CDR3 region has the DNA TGTGCCAGCAGCAAACAGGGAAGAGGGGAGACCCAGTACTTC.

This sequence joins TRBV3-1 and TRBJ1-2; D is uncertain. Germline lookup yields CDR1 LGHDT and CDR2 YNNKEL (reference sequence). CDR3 length: 14 amino acids. Deletions cut 0 bases from V and 7 bases from J, with 12 bases between. The CDR3 DNA reads TGTGCCAGCAGCCAAGATGGGAGGGTTTTTGGCTACACCTTC. Protein: CASSQDGRVFGYTF.

The rearrangement links TRBV6-1 to TRBJ1-5; 7 bases map to TRBD1. The ends lost 4 bases at V and 13 bases at J; junction bases unmatched: 10. The CDR3 spans 13 residues. Looked up from germline, CDR1 is MNHNS and CDR2 is SASEGT. CDR3 bases: TGTGCCAGCAGTGTCGAGGGGGCTCGTAGTCAGCATTTT. It yields the protein CASSVEGARSQHF.

The chain is built from TRBV4-2 and TRBJ1-2; D is ambiguous. The V and J ends lost 0 bases and 7 bases respectively, with 15 bases between them. CDR1 LGHNA and CDR2 YNFKEQ come from the germline V gene. This CDR3 contains 15 residues. The CDR3 DNA reads as TGTGCCAGCAGCCAAGAAAGGGTCAAGGCCGGTGGCTACACCTTC. Translation: CASSQERVKAGGYTF.

This chain joins TRBV6-2 or TRBV6-3 and TRBJ2-6; no firm D call. CDR1 is MNHEY, CDR2 SVGEGT, per germline. V lost 6 bases and J lost 0, with 15 bases in between. This CDR3 is 17 amino acids long. Here the CDR3 DNA reads TGTGCCAGCAGCCCCCTCGAAGGGATCTCTGGGGCCAACGTCCTGACTTTC. Amino acid sequence: CASSPLEGISGANVLTF.

This clonotype was counted a single time. V and J are TRBV7-2 and TRBJ1-1; perhaps TRBD1 as D (6 bases). V lost 2 bases and J lost 4, with 11 bases in between. The CDR3 has 14 amino acids. Germline-derived CDR1 and CDR2 are SGHTA and FQGNSA. Written as DNA, the CDR3 is TGTGCCAGCAGCTTAATACAGGGAGGCACTGAAGCTTTCTTT. Translated: CASSLIQGGTEAFF.

The genes are TRBV7-2 and TRBJ2-6, with 8 bases lining up with TRBD1. The CDR3 contains 16 residues. CDR1 SGHTA and CDR2 FQGNSA come from the germline V gene. V lost 2 bases and J lost 4; bases outside the gene matches: 4. CDR3 amino acids: CASSLMDRAGANVLTF. The CDR3 nucleotides are TGTGCCAGCAGCTTAATGGACAGGGCCGGGGCCAACGTCCTGACTTTC.

J is TRBJ2-2 and V is TRBV7-3; perhaps TRBD2 as D (5 bases). V was shortened by 5 bases and J by 6 bases, with 13 bases between the two germline ends. The CDR3 extends over 14 amino acids. Germline-derived CDR1 and CDR2 are SGHTA and FQGTGA. CDR3 sequence reads: CASSPHGVPGELFF. The DNA of the CDR3 is TGTGCCAGCAGCCCCCACGGGGTCCCCGGGGAGCTGTTTTTT.

V and J are TRBV5-6 and TRBJ1-4; 8 bases are shared with TRBD1. J was trimmed by 14 bases and V by 3 bases; bases with no gene match: 15. From germline, CDR1 is SGHDT and CDR2 YYEEEE. CDR3 length equals 15 residues. The CDR3 DNA reads as TGTGCCAGCAGCTCGACCGGGACAGGCAGTTATATCCTGTTTTTT. Protein product: CASSSTGTGSYILFF. Drawing the rest from reference TRBV5-6 and TRBJ1-4, the complete variable domain is DAGVTQSPTHLIKTRGQQVTLRCSPKSGHDTVSWYQQALGQGPQFIFQYYEEEERQRGNFPDRFSGHQFPNYSSELNVNALLLGDSALYLCASSSTGTGSYILFFGSGTQLSVL.

The chain is built from TRBV30 and TRBJ2-1, with D maybe TRBD1 (5 bases). From germline, CDR1 is GTSNPN and CDR2 SVGIG (reference sequence). This CDR3 spans 12 amino acids. V lost 6 bases, J lost 14 bases, and 20 bases lay in between. DNA of the CDR3: TGTGCCTGCTACTCTGGGGCGGTGGAAAAGTTCTTC. It translates to CACYSGAVEKFF.

The CDR3 bases are TGTGCCAGCAGCCGGAGTTGGACTGAAGCTTTCTTT. Translating gives CASSRSWTEAFF. This rearrangement joins TRBV6-5 to TRBJ1-1; D not resolved. There are 12 residues in the CDR3. Trimming removed 6 bases at V and 5 bases at J, with 10 bases between. Germline-derived CDR1 and CDR2 are MNHEY and SVGAGI.

V is TRBV20-1 and J is TRBJ1-2, with 8 bases aligning to TRBD1. Germline trimming cut 6 bases from V and 4 bases from J; bases unmatched to any gene: 7. Germline assignment: CDR1 DFQATT and CDR2 SNEGSKA (reference sequence). The CDR3 has 13 amino acids. The CDR3, as DNA: TGCAGTGCAGGACAGGGAATTTCCTATGGCTACACCTTC. It codes for CSAGQGISYGYTF.

This clonotype was detected once. V usage is TRBV20-1 and J usage is TRBJ2-1; TRBD2 aligns across 13 bases. CDR1 and CDR2 (germline): DFQATT, SNEGSKA (reference sequence). CDR3 length: 14 amino acids. V gave up 6 bases and J gave up 8 bases; unmatched junction bases: 7. The CDR3, as DNA: TGCAGTGCCACCGGGACTAGCGGGGTCTATGAGCAGTTCTTC. This sequence encodes CSATGTSGVYEQFF.

This chain connects TRBV5-4 to TRBJ1-2, with no clear D. V lost 5 bases and J lost 6, with 26 bases in between. This CDR3 spans 17 amino acids. CDR1 SGHNT and CDR2 YYREEE come from the germline V gene (reference sequence). CDR3: CASSYPFRQRGSDGYTF. The CDR3 DNA sequence: TGTGCCAGCAGTTATCCTTTCCGACAACGAGGTTCGGATGGCTACACCTTC.

The chain recombines TRBV7-9 with TRBJ2-7; D could derive from TRBD1 or TRBD2 (5 bases each). Germline V gene sequence: CDR1 SEHNR, CDR2 FQNEAQ (reference sequence). The CDR3 sequence is 16 residues long. The ends were cut back, 5 bases at V and 4 bases at J, with 21 bases in the middle. DNA for the CDR3: TGTGCCAGCAGCCACAGCTCCGGGACGGTGGGATACGAGCAGTACTTC. It is translated as CASSHSSGTVGYEQYF.